This entry lists 20 T cell receptor beta chains sequenced from one sample in a study of T cells after yellow fever vaccination. TCRdb re-analysed the 5' RACE reads in MiXCR, keeping a single row per CDR3 protein. The data contain approximately 160,000 distinct CDR3 sequences, approximately 9.7% of them singletons. Source: CD8+ T cells sorted from PBMCs, taken 45 days after the yellow fever booster vaccination. These receptors were taken from a man aged 18-30 years who received the YFV17D yellow fever vaccine.

The V and J genes are TRBV6-2 or TRBV6-3 and TRBJ1-5, with no clear D. V was trimmed by 4 bases and J by 9 bases, leaving 13 bases between them. In germline, CDR1 is MNHEY, CDR2 SVGEGT. CDR3 length equals 13 residues. CDR3 DNA: TGTGCCAGCAGTTCTTCCACCGGCGGGCCCCAGCATTTT. Translating gives CASSSSTGGPQHF.

This clonotype has more than one count but fewer than ten. J is TRBJ1-2 and V is TRBV27; D call uncertain. CDR1 MNHEY and CDR2 SMNVEV come from the germline V gene (reference sequence). This CDR3 is built from 12 residues. V was pared by 4 bases and J by 7 bases, with 10 bases between. The CDR3 DNA follows: TGTGCCAGCAGTTCGAGGGCTGGTGGCTACACCTTC. Translation gives CASSSRAGGYTF.

The rearrangement links TRBV20-1 to TRBJ1-5, with 10 bases matching TRBD1. CDR1 is DFQATT and CDR2 is SNEGSKA in the germline V gene (reference sequence). This CDR3 comprises 17 residues. J was trimmed by 2 bases and V by 4 bases; bases with no gene match: 11. CDR3 sequence reads: CSATGQGGSLGNQPQHF. The CDR3, as DNA: TGCAGTGCTACCGGACAGGGGGGATCTCTTGGCAATCAGCCCCAGCATTTT.

This clonotype was observed at least ten times. The CDR3 region is CASSSPPDGTGETQYF. The CDR3 nucleotides read TGTGCCAGCAGCTCGCCCCCCGACGGGACCGGGGAGACCCAGTACTTC. The chain links TRBV7-6 to TRBJ2-5; D might be TRBD1 or TRBD2, each matching 5 bases. The germline gives CDR1 SGHVS, CDR2 FNYEAQ. CDR3 size: 16 residues. V was trimmed by 4 bases and J by 5 bases, leaving 20 bases between them.

This clonotype has just a few counts. In DNA form, the CDR3 reads TGTGCCAGCAGCGGCCATCGGGACAAATTTGAAAATGAGCAGTTCTTC. This gives the protein CASSGHRDKFENEQFF. The V and J genes are TRBV7-2 and TRBJ2-1; perhaps TRBD1 as D (6 bases). Germline V lookup: CDR1 SGHTA, CDR2 FQGNSA. CDR3 length: 16 residues. V was clipped by 5 bases and J by 7 bases, with 21 bases between them.

This clonotype was counted only a few times. CDR3 sequence (DNA): TGTGCCAGCAGTGGGCCTTTGGAAGGACTTCGGGATGAGCAGTTCTTC. It specifies CASSGPLEGLRDEQFF. This chain links TRBV2 with TRBJ2-1; D may be TRBD2 (5 bases). Per germline, CDR1 SNHLY and CDR2 FYNNEI. This CDR3 has 16 amino acids. V lost 4 bases to trimming and J lost 8 bases, with 21 bases between them.

The rearrangement links TRBV4-1 to TRBJ1-1; D may be TRBD1 (6 bases). The ends were cut back, 1 base at V and 4 bases at J, with 13 bases in the middle. Germline V gene sequence: CDR1 MGHRA, CDR2 YSYEKL. The CDR3 totals 15 residues. In nucleotides, the CDR3 is TGCGCCAGCAGCCAAGGTCCACAGGGAGGCACTGAAGCTTTCTTT. It specifies CASSQGPQGGTEAFF.

This clonotype was detected only a few times. The chain combines TRBV9 with TRBJ1-6; 8 bases fit TRBD1. There are 16 residues in the CDR3. V was clipped by 1 base and J by 9 bases; unmatched bases: 9. Germline V gene sequence: CDR1 SGDLS, CDR2 YYNGEE. This CDR3 reads CASSVNTGGYGSPLHF. The CDR3 bases are TGTGCCAGCAGCGTAAATACAGGGGGATATGGTTCACCCCTCCACTTT.

This clonotype was detected ten times or more. The chain joins TRBV6-2 or TRBV6-3 to TRBJ2-7; a possible D gene is TRBD1 (5 bases). The CDR3 has 12 residues. Trimming stripped 5 bases from V and 3 bases from J, with 8 bases between. Looked up from germline, CDR1 is MNHEY and CDR2 is SVGEGT. The CDR3 reads CASSRGFYEQYF. CDR3 sequence (DNA): TGTGCCAGCAGTAGGGGCTTCTACGAGCAGTACTTC.

The chain recombines TRBV6-2 or TRBV6-3 with TRBJ2-4; D gene ambiguous. Germline CDR1 and CDR2: MNHEY and SVGEGT. The CDR3 runs to 13 residues. V lost 0 bases to trimming and J lost 5 bases, with 5 bases between them. CDR3 amino acids: CASSYSDENIQYF. CDR3 bases: TGTGCCAGCAGTTACTCTGACGAAAACATTCAGTACTTC.

This clonotype has ten or more counts. The chain recombines TRBV6-2 or TRBV6-3 with TRBJ2-2; no reliable D call. CDR1 MNHEY and CDR2 SVGEGT come from the germline V gene. The germline V and J ends were trimmed by 2 bases and 3 bases, with 4 bases remaining between them. The CDR3 loop spans 13 amino acids. Here the CDR3 DNA reads TGTGCCAGCAGTTACACAGACACCGGGGAGCTGTTTTTT. Protein: CASSYTDTGELFF.

This clonotype was seen a few times. The chain uses TRBV5-1 and TRBJ1-1; D is unclear. Germline-derived CDR1 and CDR2 are SGHRS and YFSETQ. Trimming took off 4 bases at V and 8 bases at J, with 12 bases between the two ends. The CDR3 totals 12 residues. CDR3 nucleotides: TGCGCCAGCAGCCTTTCATCGCACGAAGCTTTCTTT. Translating gives CASSLSSHEAFF.

This clonotype was seen many times. This CDR3 is CASSPNLAYTDTQYF. The DNA for the CDR3 is TGTGCCAGCAGCCCGAACCTAGCTTACACAGATACGCAGTATTTT. The V gene is TRBV7-9, the J gene TRBJ2-3; D is perhaps TRBD2 (5 bases). There are 15 residues in the CDR3. Germline V gene sequence: CDR1 SEHNR, CDR2 FQNEAQ (reference sequence). The V end lost 5 bases, the J end lost 2 bases, and 14 bases lay between the germline ends. Variable domain in full (rest from reference TRBV7-9 and TRBJ2-3): DTGVSQNPRHKITKRGQNVTFRCDPISEHNRLYWYRQTLGQGPEFLTYFQNEAQLEKSRLLSDRFSAERPKGSFSTLEIQRTEQGDSAMYLCASSPNLAYTDTQYFGPGTRLTVL.

J is TRBJ1-1 and V is TRBV6-5; D is undetermined. The CDR3 spans 14 residues. V dropped 6 bases and J dropped 1 base, with 12 bases sitting between them. The V gene's germline CDR1 is MNHEY and CDR2 SVGAGI. The CDR3 sequence is CASRPVNPNTEAFF. The CDR3 DNA sequence: TGTGCCAGCAGGCCGGTTAATCCGAACACTGAAGCTTTCTTT.

This sequence joins TRBV6-1 and TRBJ2-5; D is unclear. The germline V gene has CDR1 MNHNS and CDR2 SASEGT. The CDR3 spans 13 residues. V was cut by 7 bases and J by 2 bases, with 11 bases left in between. The CDR3 sequence is CASNARAQETQYF. The CDR3 DNA reads as TGTGCCAGCAATGCCCGGGCGCAAGAGACCCAGTACTTC.

This clonotype was recorded many times. V is TRBV4-1 and J is TRBJ1-2; D not resolved. The germline V and J ends were trimmed by 4 bases and 0 bases, with 9 bases remaining between them. This CDR3 is built from 14 residues. Germline V gene sequence: CDR1 MGHRA, CDR2 YSYEKL. The CDR3 DNA is TGCGCCAGCAGCCTACAGTTAACTAACTATGGCTACACCTTC. It specifies CASSLQLTNYGYTF.

The V gene is TRBV15, the J gene TRBJ1-5; TRBD1 agrees at 8 bases. Germline V gene data show CDR1 as LNHNV and CDR2 as YYDKDF (reference sequence). The CDR3 has 14 amino acids. The J segment lost 6 bases and the V segment lost 3 bases, leaving 4 bases of the junction unmatched. The CDR3 protein is CATSSSGGSQPQHF. The CDR3 DNA is TGTGCCACCAGCAGCTCAGGGGGCAGTCAGCCCCAGCATTTT.

The chain joins TRBV10-3 to TRBJ2-2; perhaps D is TRBD1 or TRBD2 (5 bases each). The CDR3 has 16 amino acids. Germline V gene data show CDR1 as ENHRY and CDR2 as SYGVKD. V shed 7 bases and J shed 2 bases, with 17 bases lying between them. This CDR3 reads CAITSGLGDNTGELFF. CDR3 bases: TGTGCCATCACCAGCGGTTTAGGGGACAACACCGGGGAGCTGTTTTTT.

This clonotype turned up a few times. The chain recombines TRBV2 with TRBJ2-7, with D uncertain. The germline V gene has CDR1 SNHLY and CDR2 FYNNEI. The CDR3 has 13 residues. The V end was cut by 7 bases, the J end by 2 bases, with 12 bases between. Written as DNA, the CDR3 is TGTGCCAGCACCCTGGACGGTACCTACGAGCAGTACTTC. It yields the protein CASTLDGTYEQYF.

This clonotype showed up just a few times. The chain combines TRBV6-2 or TRBV6-3 with TRBJ2-5; D remains unclear. The CDR3 extends over 14 amino acids. V shed 6 bases and J shed 1 base, with 12 bases lying between them. CDR1 and CDR2 (germline): MNHEY, SVGEGT. The CDR3 loop reads CASRRRRLQETQYF. CDR3 sequence (DNA): TGTGCCAGCAGGCGTAGGAGACTCCAAGAGACCCAGTACTTC.